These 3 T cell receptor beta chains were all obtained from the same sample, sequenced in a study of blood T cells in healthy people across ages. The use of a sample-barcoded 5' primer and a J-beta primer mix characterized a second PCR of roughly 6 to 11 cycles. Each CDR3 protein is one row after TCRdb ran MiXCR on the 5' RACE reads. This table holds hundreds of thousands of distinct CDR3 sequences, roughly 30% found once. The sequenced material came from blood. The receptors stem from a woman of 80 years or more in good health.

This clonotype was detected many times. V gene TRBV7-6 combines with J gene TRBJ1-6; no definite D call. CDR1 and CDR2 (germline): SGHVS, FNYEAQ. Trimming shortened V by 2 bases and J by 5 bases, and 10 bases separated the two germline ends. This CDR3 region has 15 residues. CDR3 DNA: TGTGCCAGCAGCTTACACGACAAAAATAATTCACCCCTCCACTTT. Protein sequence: CASSLHDKNNSPLHF.

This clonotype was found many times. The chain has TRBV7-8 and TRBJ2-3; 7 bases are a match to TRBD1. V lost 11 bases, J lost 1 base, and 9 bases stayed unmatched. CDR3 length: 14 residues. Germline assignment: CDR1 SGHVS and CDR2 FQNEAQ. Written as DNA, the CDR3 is TGTGCCTTCTCGACAGGGCTGGGCACAGATACGCAGTATTTT. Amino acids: CAFSTGLGTDTQYF.

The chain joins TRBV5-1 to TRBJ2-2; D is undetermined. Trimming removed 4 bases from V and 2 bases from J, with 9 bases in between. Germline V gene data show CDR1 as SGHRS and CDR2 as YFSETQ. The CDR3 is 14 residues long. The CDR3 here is CASSPRGNTGELFF. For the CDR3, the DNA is TGCGCCAGCAGCCCTCGCGGAAACACCGGGGAGCTGTTTTTT.